The next 24 T cell receptor beta chains were all read from a single sample in a study of tumor-infiltrating lymphocytes in primary liver carcinoma. Starting from 400 to 500 ng of total RNA, TCR beta cDNA was produced with a primer in the constant region. Slightly modified ARM-PCR served as the procedure for the TCR beta libraries. These libraries came from three rounds of nested multiplex PCR. The opening two PCR rounds, ten to eleven cycles each, paired TRBV1-TRBV30 forward primers with a C-beta reverse primer. TCRdb reanalysed the multiplex PCR reads using MiXCR and keeps one entry per CDR3 protein. This sample has 250,000 to 400,000 distinct CDR3 sequences; less than 75% occur once, and the top ten carry roughly 10%. They got blood RNA out of unsorted whole blood and also pulled out germline DNA. Specimen: peripheral blood. These receptors all come from a man between 40 and 49 years old with primary liver carcinoma and hepatitis B virus infection.

This clonotype was recorded a few times. The CDR3 spells CASSSTRGGNTEAFF. The CDR3 DNA reads TGTGCCAGCAGTTCCACCAGGGGGGGGAACACTGAAGCTTTCTTT. The rearrangement joins TRBV5-6 to TRBJ1-1, with TRBD1 identical over 7 bases. The CDR3 is 15 residues long. Germline CDR1 and CDR2: SGHDT and YYEEEE. The junction had 8 bases not matched to a gene; V was cut back by 5 bases and J by 1 base.

On this clonotype itself: This may stem from a read error, because a much larger clone lies one nucleotide away. This chain joins TRBV13 and TRBJ1-2; D perhaps matches TRBD1 (5 bases). The CDR3 is made up of 14 amino acids. Per the germline V gene, CDR1 is PRHDT and CDR2 is FYEKMQ (reference sequence). The CDR3 sequence is CASSLVQGKGGYIF. CDR3 nucleotides: TGTGCCAGCAGCTTAGTGCAGGGCAAGGGCGGCTACATCTTC.

This chain uses TRBV11-2 with TRBJ2-7; TRBD1 is a possible D gene (6 bases). The CDR3 is made up of 14 amino acids. CDR1 and CDR2 from the germline V gene are SGHAT and FQNNGV. V gave up 10 bases and J gave up 2 bases, with 18 bases separating them. CDR3 sequence: CATSKGQPPYEQYF. CDR3 coding DNA: TGTGCCACAAGCAAAGGACAGCCCCCCTACGAGCAGTACTTC.

This clonotype turned up a few times. The DNA for the CDR3 is TGTGCCAGTAGTATTTCCGGCGGGACCTACGAGCAGTACTTC. Its translation is CASSISGGTYEQYF. The rearrangement uses TRBV19 and TRBJ2-7, with D possibly TRBD2 on 6 matching bases. Trimming pared 3 bases from V and 2 bases from J, leaving 11 bases between. The CDR3 contains 14 residues. CDR1 is LNHDA, CDR2 SQIVND, per germline (reference sequence). Drawing the rest from reference TRBV19 and TRBJ2-7, the complete variable domain is DGGITQSPKYLFRKEGQNVTLSCEQNLNHDAMYWYRQDPGQGLRLIYYSQIVNDFQKGDIAEGYSVSREKKESFPLTVTSAQKNPTAFYLCASSISGGTYEQYFGPGTRLTVT.

This clonotype occurred a few times. The chain recombines TRBV30 with TRBJ2-1; 11 bases map to TRBD2. Germline V gene data show CDR1 as GTSNPN and CDR2 as SVGIG (reference sequence). With 3 bases clipped from V and 5 bases from J, the junction kept 9 bases outside the gene matches. The CDR3 covers 16 residues. The CDR3 spells CAWRPTSGRVNNEQFF. CDR3 bases: TGTGCCTGGAGACCTACTAGCGGGAGAGTCAACAATGAGCAGTTCTTC.

This clonotype was detected only a few times. The V gene is TRBV12-3 or TRBV12-4, the J gene TRBJ2-7, with TRBD2 matching 12 bases. CDR3 length: 19 residues. With V trimmed by 7 bases and J by 7 bases, 23 bases remained unmatched. CDR3 nucleotide sequence: TGTGCCAGCATGGGAGCCGACACCCGCCGACTAGCGGGGGTTTGGGAGCAGTACTTC. Translated, it gives CASMGADTRRLAGVWEQYF.

To note about this clonotype: As the CDR3 is not closed by the conserved phenylalanine or tryptophan, this likely results from a read error. The chain couples TRBV5-1 to TRBJ2-2; D not resolved. This CDR3 spans 12 amino acids. CDR1 and CDR2 (germline): SGHRS, YFSETQ. V was cut by 3 bases and J by 8 bases, with 8 bases left in between. CDR3 amino acids: CASSSGWGELFS. CDR3 sequence (DNA): TGCGCCAGCAGCTCAGGTTGGGGGGAGCTGTTTTCT.

Of note for this clonotype: A read error may explain this, as a much larger clone is one base away. This sequence joins TRBV14 and TRBJ2-1; TRBD1 might be the D (6 bases). Germline V CDR1 and CDR2: SGHDN, FVKESK. The CDR3 is 13 residues long. The CDR3 DNA follows: TGTGCCAGCAGCCGAGATCTGGGCAGGGGACGTATCTTC. Translating it yields CASSRDLGRGRIF.

The V and J genes are TRBV1 and TRBJ1-5; the table's D call, TRBD1, has no DNA check behind it. TRBV1 constitutes a pseudogene. The CDR3 loop spans 17 amino acids. The CDR3 DNA is TGCACCAGCAGCCAGACAGAGAAAGGGAACAGCAATCAGTCCCAGCATTTT. This sequence encodes CTSSQTEKGNSNQSQHF.

V gene TRBV5-1 combines with J gene TRBJ2-2; possible D gene TRBD1, 6 bases. The CDR3 is 16 amino acids. V lost 4 bases and J 7 bases, leaving 20 bases between the germline ends. Germline V gene data show CDR1 as SGHRS and CDR2 as YFSETQ. The CDR3 protein is CASSPKRGSGVGELFF. The CDR3 nucleotides are TGCGCCAGCAGCCCAAAGAGGGGGAGCGGTGTCGGGGAGCTGTTTTTT.

In its sample, this clonotype was seen once. A junction boundary mismatches the germline segment, possibly from a read error. CDR3 protein: CSSCEEDGRTDTQYF. CDR3 coding DNA: TGCTCCAGCTGTGAAGAGGACGGGAGGACAGATACGCAGTATTTT. V is TRBV10-2 and J is TRBJ2-3; TRBD2 matches 7 bases. The CDR3 is 15 amino acids. Per germline, CDR1 WSHSY and CDR2 SAAADI.

About this clonotype: A much larger clone lies a single base off, so this may be a read error. The chain carries TRBV4-2 and TRBJ2-1; 7 bases map to TRBD2. In germline, CDR1 is LGHNA, CDR2 YNFKEQ. The length of the CDR3 is 16 residues. With V trimmed by 5 bases and J by 5 bases, 12 bases remained unmatched. The CDR3 spells CASSKVVGGGNNEQFF. In DNA, the CDR3 is TGTGCCAGCAGCAAAGTGGTCGGCGGGGGAAACAATGAGCAGTTCTTC.

Worth noting for this clonotype: A much bigger clone sits one base away, suggesting this may be a read error. This likely comes from a read error, as the CDR3 has no conserved phenylalanine or tryptophan at its end. The chain has TRBV6-5 and TRBJ1-6; D call uncertain. Trimming left V 6 bases short and J 1 base short, with 4 bases between. Germline CDR1 reads MNHEY; CDR2 reads SVGAGI. The CDR3 is 13 amino acids. CDR3 nucleotides: TGTGCCAGCAGGGGGTCCTATAATTCACCCCTCCACTCT. Encoded protein: CASRGSYNSPLHS.

With respect to this clonotype: This may stem from a read error, because a much larger clone lies one nucleotide away. This rearrangement joins TRBV4-3 to TRBJ2-1; TRBD1 aligns across 10 bases. There are 14 residues in the CDR3. CDR1 and CDR2 from the germline V gene are LGHNA and YSLEER. With V trimmed by 4 bases and J by 9 bases, 6 bases remained unmatched. This chain's CDR3 is CASSRGRTGGEQFF. In DNA form, the CDR3 reads TGCGCCAGCAGCCGAGGGCGGACAGGGGGTGAGCAGTTCTTC.

There are a few counts of this clonotype. The rearrangement joins TRBV7-8 to TRBJ2-3; TRBD2 aligns across 10 bases. With 5 bases clipped from V and 4 bases from J, the junction kept 6 bases outside the gene matches. The CDR3 runs 15 residues. The germline V gene has CDR1 SGHVS and CDR2 FQNEAQ. In DNA, the CDR3 is TGTGCCAGCAGCCTAACCACTAGCGGGGCAGATACGCAGTATTTT. Translating gives CASSLTTSGADTQYF.

Only one count was recorded for this clonotype. A much larger clone sits a single nucleotide away, making a read error possible. The rearrangement uses TRBV29-1 and TRBJ2-5; 7 bases match TRBD2. Germline assignment: CDR1 SQVTM and CDR2 ANQGSEA. The CDR3 length is 17 residues. The junction had 18 bases not matched to a gene; V was cut back by 4 bases and J by 4 bases. CDR3 coding DNA: TGCAGCGTTGGAAGCGGGGTATCGGTAGGGTCGGGAGAGACCCAGTACTTC. It encodes CSVGSGVSVGSGETQYF.

As for this clonotype: A much larger clone differs from this one at a single base, so this may be a read error. The conserved closing phenylalanine or tryptophan is absent in this CDR3, likely reflecting a read error. The genes are TRBV4-3 and TRBJ1-2, with D unresolved. The germline gives CDR1 LGHNA, CDR2 YSLEER. This CDR3 is built from 14 residues. The V and J ends lost 0 bases and 5 bases respectively, with 10 bases between them. This CDR3 reads CASSQERQLYGYTL. In DNA, the CDR3 is TGCGCCAGCAGCCAAGAACGGCAGTTGTATGGCTACACCTTA.

V usage is TRBV11-1 and J usage is TRBJ2-1; D remains ambiguous. V was clipped by 3 bases and J by 9 bases, with 21 bases between them. The CDR3 contains 16 residues. Germline CDR1 SGHAT, CDR2 FQDESV (reference sequence). In DNA, the CDR3 is TGTGCCAGCAGCTTCATCCCCGGTACATTCGTAAGTGAGCAGTTCTTC. It encodes CASSFIPGTFVSEQFF.

The rearrangement links TRBV30 to TRBJ2-3, with D unclear. CDR1 is GTSNPN, CDR2 SVGIG, per germline (reference sequence). V was cut by 4 bases and J by 1 base, with 15 bases left in between. The CDR3 contains 15 residues. CDR3 residues: CAWTAKLAGTDTQYF. The CDR3, as DNA: TGTGCCTGGACTGCCAAATTGGCTGGCACAGATACGCAGTATTTT.

V is TRBV7-8 and J is TRBJ2-7; TRBD1 matches at 10 bases. CDR1 and CDR2 (germline): SGHVS, FQNEAQ. V gave up 5 bases and J gave up 3 bases; unmatched junction bases: 4. CDR3 length: 14 amino acids. CDR3 bases: TGTGCCAGCAGCATGGGGACAGGGGACTACGAGCAGTACTTC. Its protein is CASSMGTGDYEQYF.

As for this clonotype: The junction does not match germline at one end; this may be a read error. The chain uses TRBV29-1 and TRBJ2-2; 8 bases align to TRBD1. This CDR3 is 15 amino acids long. Germline V CDR1 and CDR2: SQVTM, ANQGSEA. The CDR3 region is CSVDPGQGYTGEPLF. DNA of the CDR3: TGCAGCGTTGACCCTGGACAGGGTTACACCGGGGAGCCGCTTTTT.

In regard to this clonotype: A much larger clone sits a single nucleotide away, making a read error possible. This chain joins TRBV12-3 or TRBV12-4 and TRBJ1-1; tentatively, D is TRBD1 (5 bases). The CDR3 sequence is 13 residues long. V was shortened by 7 bases and J by 2 bases, with 11 bases between the two germline ends. In DNA form, the CDR3 reads TGTGCCAGCATGACCGGGACTAACACTGAAGCTTTCTTT. The encoded protein is CASMTGTNTEAFF.

The sample holds a few counts of this clonotype. This could be a read error, since a much larger clone is one nucleotide away. This chain links TRBV4-3 with TRBJ2-7, with D tentatively TRBD1 or TRBD2 (5 bases each). This CDR3 contains 13 residues. Per the germline V gene, CDR1 is LGHNA and CDR2 is YSLEER. The chain's CDR3 is CASGQEWGYEQYF. CDR3 nucleotides: TGCGCCAGCGGCCAAGAATGGGGGTACGAGCAGTACTTC.

The table lists this clonotype with a count of one. A much larger clone lies one base from this, so it may be a read error. The J gene is TRBJ2-3, the V gene TRBV10-3; D unresolved. The V gene lost 7 bases and the J gene lost 4 bases, with 6 bases spanning the gap. Germline loops: CDR1 ENHRY, CDR2 SYGVKD. The CDR3 sequence is 11 residues long. DNA of the CDR3: TGTGCCATCAATGATTCAGATACGCAGTATTTT. This encodes CAINDSDTQYF.